This TCR beta chain comes out of a study of OX40 agonist ivuxolimab in advanced cancers. Study-level findings and limits: More expanded clones were seen, on average, in CD8+ T cells than in CD4+.

Points on this clone: Its antigen is still unknown.

Method: immunoSEQ multiplex PCR; TCRdb's copy keeps in-frame clones and lacks some. The sample has approximately 74,000 clones; about 93% are singletons. CDR1 is MDHEN, CDR2 SYDVKM, per germline. The CDR3 contains 19 residues. Losses at the gene ends were 10 bases for V and 4 bases for J; bases not matched to a gene: 24. The source material was CD4+ or CD8+ T cells sorted from blood, sampled in a trial of the OX40 agonist ivuxolimab. This receptor was obtained from an adult with an advanced solid tumor such as melanoma, head and neck, liver or kidney cancer. The chain has TRBV28 and TRBJ1-3; 8 nucleotides line up with TRBD1. The CDR3 sequence is CATNVNGQGIVRSGNTIYF. CDR3 nucleotide sequence: TGTGCCACCAACGTAAATGGACAGGGAATCGTCAGGTCCGGAAACACCATATATTTT.